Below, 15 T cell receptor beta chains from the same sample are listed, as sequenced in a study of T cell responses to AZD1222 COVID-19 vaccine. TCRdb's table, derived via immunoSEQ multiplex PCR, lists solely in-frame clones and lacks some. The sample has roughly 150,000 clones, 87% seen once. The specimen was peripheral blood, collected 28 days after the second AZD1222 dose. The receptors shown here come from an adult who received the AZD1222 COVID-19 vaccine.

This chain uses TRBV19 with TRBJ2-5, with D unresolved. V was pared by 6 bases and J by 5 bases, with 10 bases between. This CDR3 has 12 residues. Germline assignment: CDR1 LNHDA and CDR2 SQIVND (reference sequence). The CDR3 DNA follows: TGTGCCAGTAGCGTGGGTCGGGAGACCCAGTACTTC. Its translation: CASSVGRETQYF.

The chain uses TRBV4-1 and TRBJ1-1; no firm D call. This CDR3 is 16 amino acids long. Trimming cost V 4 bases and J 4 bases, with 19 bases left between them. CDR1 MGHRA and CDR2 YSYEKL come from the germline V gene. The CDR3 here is CASSPERGLRGTEAFF. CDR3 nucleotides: TGCGCCAGCAGCCCCGAACGGGGTTTACGAGGCACTGAAGCTTTCTTT.

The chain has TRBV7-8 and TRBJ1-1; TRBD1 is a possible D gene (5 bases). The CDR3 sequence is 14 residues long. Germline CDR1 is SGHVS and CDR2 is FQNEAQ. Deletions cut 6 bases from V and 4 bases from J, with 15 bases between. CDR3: CASSSSGAPTEAFF. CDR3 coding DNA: TGTGCCAGCAGTTCAAGCGGGGCGCCCACTGAAGCTTTCTTT. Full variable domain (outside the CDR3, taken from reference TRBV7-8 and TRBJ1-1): GAGVSQSPRYKVAKRGQDVALRCDPISGHVSLFWYQQALGQGPEFLTYFQNEAQLDKSGLPSDRFFAERPEGSVSTLKIQRTQQEDSAVYLCASSSSGAPTEAFFGQGTRLTVV.

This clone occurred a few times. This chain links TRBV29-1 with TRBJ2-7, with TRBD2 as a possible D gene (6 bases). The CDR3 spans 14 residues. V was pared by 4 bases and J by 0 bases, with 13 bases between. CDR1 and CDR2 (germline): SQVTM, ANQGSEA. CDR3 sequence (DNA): TGCAGCGTTGGGGAGGTGCTCAGCTCCTACGAGCAGTACTTC. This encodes CSVGEVLSSYEQYF.

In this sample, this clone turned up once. In nucleotides, the CDR3 is TGTGCCAGCAGCCAATCTTCAAGAGGGGGAAACACCATATATTTT. Residues: CASSQSSRGGNTIYF. The chain recombines TRBV4-2 with TRBJ1-3, with D uncertain. V gave up 2 bases and J gave up 4 bases, with 12 bases separating them. The V gene's germline CDR1 is LGHNA and CDR2 YNFKEQ. The CDR3 runs 15 residues.

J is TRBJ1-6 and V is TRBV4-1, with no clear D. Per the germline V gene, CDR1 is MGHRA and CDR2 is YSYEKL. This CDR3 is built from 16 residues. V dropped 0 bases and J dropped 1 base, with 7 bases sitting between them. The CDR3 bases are TGCGCCAGCAGCCAAGACCCGGTGTCCTATAATTCACCCCTCCACTTT. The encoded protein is CASSQDPVSYNSPLHF.

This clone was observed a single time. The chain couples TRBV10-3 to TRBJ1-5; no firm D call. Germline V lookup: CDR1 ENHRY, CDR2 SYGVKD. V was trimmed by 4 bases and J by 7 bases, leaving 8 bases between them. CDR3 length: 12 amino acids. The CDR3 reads CAISGSDQPQHF. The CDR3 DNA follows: TGTGCCATCAGTGGATCGGACCAGCCCCAGCATTTT.

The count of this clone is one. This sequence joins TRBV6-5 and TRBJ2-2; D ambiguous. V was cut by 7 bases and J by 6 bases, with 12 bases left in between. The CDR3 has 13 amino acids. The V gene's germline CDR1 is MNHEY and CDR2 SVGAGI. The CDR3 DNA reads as TGTGCCAGCAAGATTAAGCCGGCCGGGGAGCTGTTTTTT. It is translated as CASKIKPAGELFF.

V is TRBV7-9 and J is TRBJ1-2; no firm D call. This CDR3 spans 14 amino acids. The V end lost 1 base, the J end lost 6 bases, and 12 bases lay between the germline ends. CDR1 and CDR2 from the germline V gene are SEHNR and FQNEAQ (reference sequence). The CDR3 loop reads CASSLEVSEHGYTF. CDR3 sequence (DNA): TGTGCCAGCAGCTTAGAGGTGTCCGAACATGGCTACACCTTC.

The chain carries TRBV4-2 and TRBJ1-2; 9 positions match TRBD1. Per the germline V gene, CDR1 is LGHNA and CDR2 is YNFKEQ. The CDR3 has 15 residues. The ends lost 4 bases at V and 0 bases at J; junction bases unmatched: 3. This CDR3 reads CASSLGTGTNYGYTF. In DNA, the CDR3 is TGTGCCAGCAGCCTAGGGACAGGGACTAACTATGGCTACACCTTC.

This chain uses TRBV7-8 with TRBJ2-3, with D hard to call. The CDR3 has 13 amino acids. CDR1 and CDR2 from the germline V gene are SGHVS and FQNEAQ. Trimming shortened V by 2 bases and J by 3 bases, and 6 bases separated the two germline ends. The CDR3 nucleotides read TGTGCCAGCAGCTTATTCCTAACAGATACGCAGTATTTT. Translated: CASSLFLTDTQYF.

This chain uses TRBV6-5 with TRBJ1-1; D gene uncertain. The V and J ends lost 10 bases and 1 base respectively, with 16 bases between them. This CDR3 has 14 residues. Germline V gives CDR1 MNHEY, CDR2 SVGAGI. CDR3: CATRLWGENTEAFF. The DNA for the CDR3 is TGTGCCACCAGGCTCTGGGGTGAGAACACTGAAGCTTTCTTT.

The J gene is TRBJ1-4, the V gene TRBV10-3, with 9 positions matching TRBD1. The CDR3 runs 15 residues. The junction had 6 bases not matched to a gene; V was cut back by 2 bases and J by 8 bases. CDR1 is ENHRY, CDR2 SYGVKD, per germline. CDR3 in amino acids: CAISEGQGSLEKLFF. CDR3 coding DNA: TGTGCCATCAGTGAGGGACAGGGGAGCTTAGAAAAACTGTTTTTT.

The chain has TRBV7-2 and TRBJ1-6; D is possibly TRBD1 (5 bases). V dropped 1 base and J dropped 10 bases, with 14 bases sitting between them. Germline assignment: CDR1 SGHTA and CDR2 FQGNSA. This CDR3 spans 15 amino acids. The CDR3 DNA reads TGTGCCAGCAGCTTAGTGGGGCAGGTAAAATCACCCCTCCACTTT. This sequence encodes CASSLVGQVKSPLHF. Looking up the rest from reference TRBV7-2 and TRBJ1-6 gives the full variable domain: GAGVSQSPSNKVTEKGKDVELRCDPISGHTALYWYRQSLGQGLEFLIYFQGNSAPDKSGLPSDRFSAERTGGSVSTLTIQRTQQEDSAVYLCASSLVGQVKSPLHFGNGTRLTVT.

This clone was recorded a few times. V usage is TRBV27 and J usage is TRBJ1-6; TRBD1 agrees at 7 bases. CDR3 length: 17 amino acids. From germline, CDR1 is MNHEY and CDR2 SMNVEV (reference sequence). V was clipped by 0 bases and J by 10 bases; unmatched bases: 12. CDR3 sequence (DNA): TGTGCCAGCAGTTTATCCGGAGGGACAGCTCAAGGATCACCCCTCCACTTT. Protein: CASSLSGGTAQGSPLHF.